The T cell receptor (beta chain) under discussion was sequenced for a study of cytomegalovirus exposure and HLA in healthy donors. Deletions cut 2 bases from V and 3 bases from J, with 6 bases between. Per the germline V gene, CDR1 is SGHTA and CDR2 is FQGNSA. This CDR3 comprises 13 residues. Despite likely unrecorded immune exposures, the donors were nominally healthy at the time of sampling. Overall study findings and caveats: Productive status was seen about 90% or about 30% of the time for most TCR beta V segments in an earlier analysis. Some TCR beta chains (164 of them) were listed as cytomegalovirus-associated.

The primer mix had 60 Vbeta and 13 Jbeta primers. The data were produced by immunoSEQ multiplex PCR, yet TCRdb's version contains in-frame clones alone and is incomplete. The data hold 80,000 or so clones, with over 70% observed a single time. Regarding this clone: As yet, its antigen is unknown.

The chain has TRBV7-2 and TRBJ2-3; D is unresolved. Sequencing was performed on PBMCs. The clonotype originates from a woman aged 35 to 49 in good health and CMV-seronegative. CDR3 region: CASSLPRTDTQYF. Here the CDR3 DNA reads TGTGCCAGCAGCTTACCGAGAACAGATACGCAGTATTTT.